This T cell receptor beta chain emerged from a study of spatial heterogeneity in lung cancer. V trimming: 4 bases; J trimming: 6 bases; junction bases outside the gene matches: 13. This CDR3 is 16 amino acids long. The germline V gene has CDR1 MNHEY and CDR2 SVGAGI. Noted time point: sample taken at primary tumor resection. The study sequenced unsorted whole RNA from tumor, nontumor lung or frozen PBMC. Patients with untreated early-stage non-small cell lung cancer, numbering 72, were the donors. This clonotype was seen many times. Via MiXCR, TCRdb re-called the 5' RACE reads, giving one row per CDR3 protein. The table lists around 26,000 distinct CDR3 sequences, approximately 7% of them singletons.

The sequence was obtained from a male donor with early-stage non-small cell lung cancer. The gene calls are TRBV6-5 and TRBJ2-3; 7 bases agree with TRBD1. The sample was PBMCs, taken at surgery. CDR3 residues: CASSSGQVVQLDTQYF. As DNA, the CDR3 is TGTGCCAGCAGTTCCGGACAGGTCGTCCAGTTGGATACGCAGTATTTT.